These T cell receptor beta chains were read from a single sample in a study of CD8 T cells in Susac syndrome. Via MiXCR, TCRdb re-called the immunoSEQ multiplex PCR reads, giving one row per CDR3 protein. The data contain fewer than 350,000 distinct CDR3 sequences, about 90% of them singletons. Source material: CD4+ T cells from PBMCs. The receptor set was obtained from a human donor with multiple sclerosis. CDR3s include the opening cysteine and the closing phenylalanine or tryptophan. A D gene is named only where the DNA matches it firmly. Clone size is shown for a subset of rows, as once, few, many or a class of expanded clone.

j_gene: TRBJ2-5
abundance: .
d_gene: .
v_gene: TRBV11-1
CDR3nt: TGTGCCAGCAGCTTAGGGTTAGGGGTCCCTGGGACCCAGTACTTC
CDR3aa: CASSLGLGVPGTQYF

j_gene: TRBJ1-2
abundance: .
d_gene: .
v_gene: TRBV7-9
CDR3nt: TGTGCCAGCAGCTGGGCTGTTTGGGCGGACTATGGCTACACCTTC
CDR3aa: CASSWAVWADYGYTF

j_gene: TRBJ2-7
abundance: .
d_gene: .
v_gene: TRBV3-1
CDR3nt: TGTGCCAGCAGCCAACTTCCGGGACCCTACGAGCAGTACTTC
CDR3aa: CASSQLPGPYEQYF

j_gene: TRBJ2-1
abundance: .
d_gene: .
v_gene: TRBV30
CDR3nt: TGTGCCTGGAGAGAACAGGGTTGGACTGAGCAGTTCTTC
CDR3aa: CAWREQGWTEQFF

j_gene: TRBJ1-3
abundance: .
d_gene: TRBD1
v_gene: TRBV6-6
CDR3nt: TGTGCCAGCAGTTCGGACAGGGTCAGGTCTGGAAACACCATATATTTT
CDR3aa: CASSSDRVRSGNTIYF

j_gene: TRBJ2-4
abundance: .
d_gene: TRBD2
v_gene: TRBV7-2
CDR3nt: TGTGCCAGCAGCCCTCAGCGGGGGGCCAACATTCAGTACTTC
CDR3aa: CASSPQRGANIQYF

j_gene: TRBJ2-1
abundance: .
d_gene: .
v_gene: TRBV4-1
CDR3nt: TGCGCCAGCAGCCGGACTGGGGGCGCAGATTTCAATGAGCAGTTCTTC
CDR3aa: CASSRTGGADFNEQFF

j_gene: TRBJ2-3
abundance: .
d_gene: .
v_gene: TRBV11-1
CDR3nt: TGTGCCAGCAGCTCACTAACTGGACTAGGGGGGCCATTTGTGAGTCCAGATACGCAGTATTTT
CDR3aa: CASSSLTGLGGPFVSPDTQYF

j_gene: TRBJ2-3
abundance: .
d_gene: TRBD2
v_gene: TRBV20-1
CDR3nt: TGCAGTGCCCCATCTAGCGGGGATACGCAGTATTTT
CDR3aa: CSAPSSGDTQYF

j_gene: TRBJ1-6
abundance: .
d_gene: .
v_gene: TRBV19
CDR3nt: TGTGCCAGTAGTAAAATTTCGGACGATTCGTCACCCCTCCACTTT
CDR3aa: CASSKISDDSSPLHF

j_gene: TRBJ2-2
abundance: .
d_gene: TRBD1
v_gene: TRBV5-1
CDR3nt: TGCGCCAGCAGCTTGGTTCGAGGACAGGGGTCCGGGGAGCTGTTTTTT
CDR3aa: CASSLVRGQGSGELFF

j_gene: TRBJ2-2
abundance: .
d_gene: .
v_gene: TRBV6-1
CDR3nt: TGTGCCAGCACCCACCGAGAGGCGGTTAACACCGGGGAGCTGTTTTTT
CDR3aa: CASTHREAVNTGELFF

j_gene: TRBJ1-2
abundance: .
d_gene: TRBD1
v_gene: TRBV6-5
CDR3nt: TGTGCCAGCAGTAGTAGGACAGGGACCGGCTACACCTTC
CDR3aa: CASSSRTGTGYTF

j_gene: TRBJ2-3
abundance: .
d_gene: TRBD1
v_gene: TRBV4-1
CDR3nt: TGCGCCAGCAGCCTCACCGGGACAGGGATCGATACGCAGTATTTT
CDR3aa: CASSLTGTGIDTQYF

j_gene: TRBJ2-7
abundance: .
d_gene: .
v_gene: TRBV20-1
CDR3nt: TGCAGTGCTAGAGAAACGGGGGTCGAGCAGTACTTC
CDR3aa: CSARETGVEQYF

j_gene: TRBJ2-1
abundance: .
d_gene: .
v_gene: TRBV4-2
CDR3nt: TGTGCCAGCAGCCAAGAAAACCTAGGACTATATAACAATGAGCAGTTCTTC
CDR3aa: CASSQENLGLYNNEQFF

j_gene: TRBJ1-1
abundance: .
d_gene: TRBD1
v_gene: TRBV5-1
CDR3nt: TGCGCCAGCAGCCGCCGACAGGGGAAGACGAACACTGAAGCTTTCTTT
CDR3aa: CASSRRQGKTNTEAFF

j_gene: TRBJ2-1
abundance: once
d_gene: TRBD2
v_gene: TRBV20-1
CDR3nt: TGCAGTGCTAGAGAGACTAGCGATGTGGTCTATGAGCAGTTCTTC
CDR3aa: CSARETSDVVYEQFF

j_gene: TRBJ1-5
abundance: .
d_gene: TRBD1
v_gene: TRBV12-3/TRBV12-4
CDR3nt: TGTGCCAGCAGTACTGGGACAGGCTGGAATCAGCCCCAGCATTTT
CDR3aa: CASSTGTGWNQPQHF

j_gene: TRBJ2-2
abundance: .
d_gene: .
v_gene: TRBV7-3
CDR3nt: TGTGCCAGCAGCTTAACGTTTCGGACCGGGGAGCTGTTTTTT
CDR3aa: CASSLTFRTGELFF

j_gene: TRBJ2-7
abundance: once
d_gene: .
v_gene: TRBV6-2/TRBV6-3
CDR3nt: TGTGCCAGCAAAGGGAGGCTCTACGAGCAGTACTTC
CDR3aa: CASKGRLYEQYF

j_gene: TRBJ2-1
abundance: .
d_gene: .
v_gene: TRBV7-9
CDR3nt: TGTGCCAGCAGCTTAGAACGGGCTTCCTACAATGAGCAGTTCTTC
CDR3aa: CASSLERASYNEQFF